One and the same sample provided the 9 T cell receptor beta chains below, sequenced in a study of vaccination and CD4 T cells after COVID-19. An Oncomine TCR Beta short-read assay was used to sequence the DNA from cultured CD4+ T cells. TCRdb re-called the PCR reads with MiXCR, one entry per CDR3 protein. This sample carries about 13,000 distinct CDR3 sequences, roughly 73% of them seen once, and the ten largest clones take over 25%. Described treatment: roughly 10-day PBMC culture with coronavirus spike peptide pools or control peptides (ViraFEST assay). Their recognized antigens are unknown. Specimen: CD4+ T cells from blood, cultured in vitro. Receptors were obtained from a human donor who had recovered from COVID-19.

The rearrangement uses TRBV28 and TRBJ1-5; no clear D gene. CDR1 MDHEN and CDR2 SYDVKM come from the germline V gene. Trimming took off 7 bases at V and 6 bases at J, with 10 bases between the two ends. The CDR3 spans 12 residues. The DNA of the CDR3 is TGTGCCAGCATCTCCCCGGGTCAGCCCCAGCATTTT. This gives the protein CASISPGQPQHF.

The chain combines TRBV11-2 with TRBJ2-1, with TRBD2 matching over 9 bases. The germline CDR1 and CDR2 sequences are SGHAT and FQNNGV. The CDR3 is 15 residues long. With 4 bases clipped from V and 1 base from J, the junction kept 2 bases outside the gene matches. CDR3 DNA sequence: TGTGCCAGCAGCTCGCGGGAGGGGTCCTACAATGAGCAGTTCTTC. This sequence encodes CASSSREGSYNEQFF.

This clonotype was found a few times. The CDR3 sequence: CATSRDPGGGTIYF. CDR3 DNA sequence: TGTGCCACCAGCAGAGATCCGGGGGGGGGCACCATATATTTT. The chain employs TRBV15 and TRBJ1-3; D may be TRBD1 (5 bases). This CDR3 has 14 residues. V lost 0 bases and J 9 bases, leaving 12 bases between the germline ends. Germline CDR1 and CDR2: LNHNV and YYDKDF (reference sequence).

Written as DNA, the CDR3 is TGTGCCAGCAGCCTGGGACTAGCGGGAGGCGAGCAGTACTTC. Translating it yields CASSLGLAGGEQYF. V gene TRBV6-2 or TRBV6-3 combines with J gene TRBJ2-7, with 15 nucleotides matching TRBD2. J was trimmed by 6 bases and V by 6 bases; bases with no gene match: 3. There are 14 residues in the CDR3. The germline CDR1 and CDR2 sequences are MNHEY and SVGEGT.

This chain joins TRBV7-9 and TRBJ2-5; 9 bases match TRBD1. The CDR3 spans 14 residues. CDR1 is SEHNR, CDR2 FQNEAQ, per germline (reference sequence). Germline trimming cut 10 bases from V and 1 base from J; bases unmatched to any gene: 7. The CDR3 coding sequence is TGTGCCATTTTGGACAGGGGAGGCCAAGAGACCCAGTACTTC. Protein: CAILDRGGQETQYF.

The V and J genes are TRBV20-1 and TRBJ2-3, with 14 bases aligning to TRBD2. The CDR3 length is 17 residues. V was clipped by 0 bases and J by 4 bases; unmatched bases: 6. Germline V gene sequence: CDR1 DFQATT, CDR2 SNEGSKA (reference sequence). The CDR3 sequence: CSARDLVTSGRADTQYF. The CDR3 nucleotides are TGCAGTGCTAGAGATTTGGTGACTAGCGGGAGGGCAGATACGCAGTATTTT.

The V and J genes are TRBV28 and TRBJ2-3; D is perhaps TRBD1 (6 bases). The CDR3 is made up of 19 amino acids. The germline gives CDR1 MDHEN, CDR2 SYDVKM. V dropped 6 bases and J dropped 0 bases, with 25 bases sitting between them. CDR3 residues: CASRSLQGHAPASTDTQYF. The CDR3 bases are TGTGCCAGCAGATCCTTACAGGGCCACGCCCCTGCTAGCACAGATACGCAGTATTTT.

The chain recombines TRBV18 with TRBJ1-5, with unresolved D. The CDR3 totals 13 residues. Germline lookup yields CDR1 KGHSH and CDR2 LQKENI. V dropped 2 bases and J dropped 1 base, with 3 bases sitting between them. CDR3 loop: CASSPTSNQPQHF. CDR3 sequence (DNA): TGTGCCAGCTCACCAACCAGCAATCAGCCCCAGCATTTT.

The rearrangement uses TRBV20-1 and TRBJ2-3; D is undetermined. This CDR3 spans 13 amino acids. Germline-derived CDR1 and CDR2 are DFQATT and SNEGSKA (reference sequence). V lost 6 bases and J 1 base, leaving 11 bases between the germline ends. The CDR3 region is CSAAGARTDTQYF. CDR3 coding DNA: TGCAGTGCCGCAGGTGCCCGCACAGATACGCAGTATTTT.